The 8 T cell receptor beta chains below come from one sample, sequenced in a study of blood T cell repertoires in COVID-19. TCRdb's copy holds only in-frame clones and misses some; the assay was immunoSEQ multiplex PCR. The sample yields 150,000 to 200,000 clones, around 90% seen once. Specimen: peripheral blood. All receptors derive from a man aged 55 to 70 with active or convalescent COVID-19.

This clone is a singleton in its sample. The V and J genes are TRBV6-5 and TRBJ1-1; no firm D call. Trimming left V 8 bases short and J 1 base short, with 8 bases between. The CDR3 is made up of 12 amino acids. The germline V gene encodes CDR1 MNHEY and CDR2 SVGAGI. The CDR3 region is CASATENTEAFF. Written as DNA, the CDR3 is TGTGCCAGCGCAACAGAGAACACTGAAGCTTTCTTT.

The V gene is TRBV29-1, the J gene TRBJ2-1; a weak D match, TRBD1 (7 bases). CDR1 SQVTM and CDR2 ANQGSEA come from the germline V gene. V lost 8 bases and J lost 9, with 11 bases in between. This CDR3 contains 10 residues. The CDR3 protein is CSSGGTEQFF. CDR3 nucleotides: TGCAGCTCAGGGGGGACTGAGCAGTTCTTC.

As concerns this clone: Other nucleotide sequences in the sample specify the same CDR3. CDR3 coding DNA: TGTGCCAGCAGCCACCGGGACAGGGGAGACTATGGCTACACCTTC. Translation gives CASSHRDRGDYGYTF. The chain couples TRBV6-5 to TRBJ1-2, with 10 bases that match TRBD1. With V trimmed by 6 bases and J by 3 bases, 7 bases remained unmatched. This CDR3 comprises 15 residues. Germline lookup yields CDR1 MNHEY and CDR2 SVGAGI.

The chain employs TRBV14 and TRBJ2-2, with 7 positions matching TRBD1. Germline CDR1 SGHDN, CDR2 FVKESK. The CDR3 length is 15 residues. V gave up 5 bases and J gave up 4 bases; unmatched junction bases: 7. Written as DNA, the CDR3 is TGTGCCAGCAGCACAGGGGCTGGTAGCACCGGGGAGCTGTTTTTT. Translating gives CASSTGAGSTGELFF.

The chain employs TRBV4-2 and TRBJ1-2; 9 bases map to TRBD1. Per the germline V gene, CDR1 is LGHNA and CDR2 is YNFKEQ. The CDR3 consists of 12 residues. V lost 8 bases and J lost 2; bases outside the gene matches: 0. This chain's CDR3 is CASGQGNYGYTF. The CDR3, as DNA: TGTGCCAGCGGACAGGGGAACTATGGCTACACCTTC.

The J gene is TRBJ2-7, the V gene TRBV6-5, with a possible D match to TRBD1 (6 bases). Trimming pared 4 bases from V and 3 bases from J, leaving 10 bases between. Germline lookup yields CDR1 MNHEY and CDR2 SVGAGI. The CDR3 contains 13 residues. The CDR3 is CASSSRGDYEQYF. The CDR3 DNA is TGTGCCAGCAGTTCCAGGGGAGACTACGAGCAGTACTTC.

The CDR3 is CASSKGLGAYNEQFF. CDR3 nucleotides: TGTGCCAGCAGCAAGGGACTAGGTGCCTACAATGAGCAGTTCTTC. V and J are TRBV5-4 and TRBJ2-1; 8 nucleotides align to TRBD2. The germline gives CDR1 SGHNT, CDR2 YYREEE (reference sequence). V trimming: 4 bases; J trimming: 2 bases; junction bases outside the gene matches: 5. This CDR3 is 15 amino acids long.

The chain combines TRBV21-1 with TRBJ1-2; no check of the table's D call, TRBD1, against the DNA was made. TRBV21-1 is reported as a pseudogene. This CDR3 comprises 17 residues. CDR3 bases: TGTGCCAGCAGCACTAGGGTTCGGACAGGAGCTAACTATGGCTACACCTTC. This encodes CASSTRVRTGANYGYTF.